The rows below give T cell receptor beta chains drawn from one sample of a study of identical twins. TCRdb fed the 5' RACE reads into MiXCR, producing one record per CDR3 protein. The data hold 640,000 or so distinct CDR3 sequences, with around 5.7% observed a single time. Sequences were obtained from naive T cells sorted from blood. The origin of the receptors is a man aged 18 to 35 in good health. The CDR3 runs from the conserved cysteine through the conserved F or W. Each record gives: D gene, J gene, clone size, V gene, CDR3 DNA, CDR3 protein. The D gene is left open where the match is weak. Rows may omit the clone size; those that give it use once, few, many or a size class.

>TRBD1|TRBJ1-2|many|TRBV7-9
TGTGCCAGCAGCTTCGACCGACAGGGACGCTCCTATGGCTACACCTTC
CASSFDRQGRSYGYTF
>-|TRBJ2-1|few|TRBV30
TGTGCCTGGAAAAACCGGGACTCGCAGTTCTTC
CAWKNRDSQFF
>-|TRBJ2-2|many|TRBV27
TGTGCCAGCAGTTTATCGATGGGACTTCCCGGGGAGCTGTTTTTT
CASSLSMGLPGELFF
>-|TRBJ2-5|few|TRBV19
TGTGCCAGTAGTGGAGGGGCCAAACAAGAGACCCAGTACTTC
CASSGGAKQETQYF
>-|TRBJ1-3|many|TRBV12-3/TRBV12-4
TGTGCCAGCAGTTATGGGTCCTCCTCTGGAAACACCATATATTTT
CASSYGSSSGNTIYF
>TRBD1|TRBJ2-1|few|TRBV25-1
TGTGCCACCCCGAGCGGGACAGGGGAACCTCACTCCTACAATGAGCAGTTCTTC
CATPSGTGEPHSYNEQFF
>TRBD1|TRBJ2-3|-|TRBV3-1
TGTGCCAGCAGCCAAGGGTCAGGGGGTACAGATACGCAGTATTTT
CASSQGSGGTDTQYF
>-|TRBJ2-3|-|TRBV5-5
TGTGCCAGCAGATCACTAGTTCTCACAGATACGCAGTATTTT
CASRSLVLTDTQYF
>TRBD1|TRBJ2-1|-|TRBV24-1
TGTGCCACCAGTGAATCCCCTACAGGGGCTGGCAATGAGCAGTTCTTC
CATSESPTGAGNEQFF
>-|TRBJ2-5|few|TRBV7-9
TGTGCCAGCAGCGTAATGGACGGCCAAGAGACCCAGTACTTC
CASSVMDGQETQYF
>TRBD2|TRBJ2-3|-|TRBV2
TGTGCCAGCAGCCCGCGACTAGCGGGACGTACAGATACGCAGTATTTT
CASSPRLAGRTDTQYF
>TRBD2|TRBJ2-1|-|TRBV10-3
TGTGCCATCAGTGACACGACTAGCAGATACAATGAGCAGTTCTTC
CAISDTTSRYNEQFF
>-|TRBJ2-3|few|TRBV29-1
TGCAGCGGAAAGACTAGACTCACAGATACGCAGTATTTT
CSGKTRLTDTQYF
>-|TRBJ1-2|few|TRBV20-1
TGCAGTGCTCGGGGTGGGGGCTACACCTTC
CSARGGGYTF
>-|TRBJ1-1|few|TRBV5-1
TGCGCCAGCAGCACGCCTCGGGGCGTTGAAGCTTTCTTT
CASSTPRGVEAFF
>TRBD2|TRBJ2-3|many|TRBV12-3/TRBV12-4
TGTGCCAGCAGCTTTAAAAGACTAGCGGGGCGCACAGATACGCAGTATTTT
CASSFKRLAGRTDTQYF
>TRBD2|TRBJ2-1|-|TRBV4-2
TGTGCCAGCAGCCATGCACCCTCAGGACTAGCGGGATACAATGAGCAGTTCTTC
CASSHAPSGLAGYNEQFF
>TRBD2|TRBJ2-4|-|TRBV29-1
TGCAGCGTTGTTTCAGCTAGCGGGAGCTACTTC
CSVVSASGSYF
>-|TRBJ2-7|-|TRBV20-1
TGCAGTGCTAGTAGCGGTGGAAGGGGGACCGGAGACTACGAGCAGTACTTC
CSASSGGRGTGDYEQYF
>-|TRBJ2-5|-|TRBV20-1
TGCAGTGCTGAACAAATCTTCAAAGAGACCCAGTACTTC
CSAEQIFKETQYF
>-|TRBJ2-5|-|TRBV5-1
TGCGCCAGCAGCTTGGCCACGGCAGGGAAAGAGACCCAGTACTTC
CASSLATAGKETQYF
>-|TRBJ2-3|few|TRBV28
TGTGCCAGCACCGCCGCTCCCGGGACGCCCACAGATACGCAGTATTTT
CASTAAPGTPTDTQYF
>TRBD1|TRBJ2-7|many|TRBV7-9
TGTGCCAGCAACGGACAGGGCCCGAGCTCCTACGAGCAGTACTTC
CASNGQGPSSYEQYF
>TRBD2|TRBJ2-5|many|TRBV6-2/TRBV6-3
TGTGCCAGCCGACTAGCGGGTCATTACCAAGAGACCCAGTACTTC
CASRLAGHYQETQYF
>TRBD1|TRBJ2-1|many|TRBV19
TGTGCCAGTTTAGGACCGGGACAGCCGATGACTGAGCAGTTCTTC
CASLGPGQPMTEQFF
>-|TRBJ2-1|many|TRBV15
TGTGCCACCAGACCGAGGATGGTCAATGAGCAGTTCTTC
CATRPRMVNEQFF
>TRBD2|TRBJ2-5|many|TRBV5-1
TGCGCCAGCAGCTTGGCGGGAGGGCAGCAAGAGACCCAGTACTTC
CASSLAGGQQETQYF
>-|TRBJ1-1|few|TRBV7-6
TGTGCCAGCAGCTTAGCACAAGGGTTTGAAGCTTTCTTT
CASSLAQGFEAFF
>-|TRBJ1-1|many|TRBV24-1
TGTGCCACCGGTAGGGGAGTGAACACTGAAGCTTTCTTT
CATGRGVNTEAFF
>-|TRBJ2-4|many|TRBV6-1
TGTGCCAGCAGTGCGCGGGGTATGGCCAAAAACATTCAGTACTTC
CASSARGMAKNIQYF
>TRBD2|TRBJ2-7|many|TRBV9
TGTGCCAGCAGCGTAGCCCCGACTAGCGGCTCCTACGAGCAGTACTTC
CASSVAPTSGSYEQYF
>-|TRBJ1-4|many|TRBV29-1
TGCAGCGTTGTTTTTCCGGGAACCAATGAAAAACTGTTTTTT
CSVVFPGTNEKLFF
>TRBD2|TRBJ2-5|many|TRBV12-3/TRBV12-4
TGTGCCAGCAGTTCAACCGGGACTAGCGTTGAGACCCAGTACTTC
CASSSTGTSVETQYF
>-|TRBJ2-2|few|TRBV2
TGTGCCAGCCCAGGGTTGAACACCGGGGAGCTGTTTTTT
CASPGLNTGELFF
>-|TRBJ2-2|many|TRBV29-1
TGCAGCGTTGACTGGGCGAACACCGGGGAGCTGTTTTTT
CSVDWANTGELFF
>TRBD2|TRBJ2-7|few|TRBV7-9
TGTGCCAGCAGCTTAGCAGTAAGGACTAGCGGGAAGGGCGAGCAGTACTTC
CASSLAVRTSGKGEQYF
>-|TRBJ1-2|many|TRBV29-1
TGCAGCGTCCGGGGGGCCTATGGCTACACCTTC
CSVRGAYGYTF
>-|TRBJ1-5|-|TRBV6-6
TGTGCCAGCAGTTACGACGATCAGCCCCAGCATTTT
CASSYDDQPQHF
>-|TRBJ2-2|few|TRBV11-2
TGTGCCAGCAGTCGAGACCCCGGGAGACCCGGGGAGCTGTTTTTT
CASSRDPGRPGELFF
>TRBD1|TRBJ2-1|many|TRBV10-3
TGTGCCATCAAAGGGACAGGCTACAATGAGCAGTTCTTC
CAIKGTGYNEQFF
>-|TRBJ1-3|many|TRBV20-1
TGCAGTGCTAGCAAACAGGCTTACTCTGGAAACACCATATATTTT
CSASKQAYSGNTIYF
>TRBD2|TRBJ2-1|many|TRBV9
TGTGCCAGCAGGCCCACCGGGGGGAATGAGCAGTTCTTC
CASRPTGGNEQFF
>-|TRBJ1-2|few|TRBV14
TGTGCCAGCAGCCAAGACGGCCCGGTGGGCTATGGCTACACCTTC
CASSQDGPVGYGYTF
>-|TRBJ2-1|-|TRBV7-9
TGTGCCAGCAGCTTAGAGGGGAATCGGGGTTCTCCGTTCTTC
CASSLEGNRGSPFF
>-|TRBJ2-7|many|TRBV29-1
TGCAGCGTACCAGGGGACCTAGCCTACGAGCAGTACTTC
CSVPGDLAYEQYF
>-|TRBJ1-2|-|TRBV3-1
TGTGCCAGCAGGCCAGGGGATGACTATGGCTACACCTTC
CASRPGDDYGYTF
>TRBD1|TRBJ2-1|-|TRBV18
TGTGCCAGCTCACCACCCGACAGGGCCTCCTACAATGAGCAGTTCTTC
CASSPPDRASYNEQFF
>-|TRBJ2-5|-|TRBV5-1
TGCGCCAGCAGCCAGGTTGGGGACCCCCAAGAGACCCAGTACTTC
CASSQVGDPQETQYF
>TRBD1|TRBJ1-2|many|TRBV12-3/TRBV12-4
TGTGCCAGCAGTTTGACAGGGGGAGGCTATGGCTACACCTTC
CASSLTGGGYGYTF
>-|TRBJ2-7|-|TRBV19
TGTGCCAGTAGTGCTCATAGCGAATACGAGCAGTACTTC
CASSAHSEYEQYF
>-|TRBJ2-1|many|TRBV4-3
TGCGCCAGCAGCCGGAGGGGGGACCTTTTGAATGAGCAGTTCTTC
CASSRRGDLLNEQFF
>-|TRBJ2-2|few|TRBV12-3/TRBV12-4
TGTGCCAGCAGTTTACCTTTGCTAGCCGGCACCGGGGAGCTGTTTTTT
CASSLPLLAGTGELFF
>TRBD2|TRBJ2-1|few|TRBV7-3
TGTGCCAGCAGCTTAAATGGGGGGAGGGGTGGCGAGCAGTTCTTC
CASSLNGGRGGEQFF